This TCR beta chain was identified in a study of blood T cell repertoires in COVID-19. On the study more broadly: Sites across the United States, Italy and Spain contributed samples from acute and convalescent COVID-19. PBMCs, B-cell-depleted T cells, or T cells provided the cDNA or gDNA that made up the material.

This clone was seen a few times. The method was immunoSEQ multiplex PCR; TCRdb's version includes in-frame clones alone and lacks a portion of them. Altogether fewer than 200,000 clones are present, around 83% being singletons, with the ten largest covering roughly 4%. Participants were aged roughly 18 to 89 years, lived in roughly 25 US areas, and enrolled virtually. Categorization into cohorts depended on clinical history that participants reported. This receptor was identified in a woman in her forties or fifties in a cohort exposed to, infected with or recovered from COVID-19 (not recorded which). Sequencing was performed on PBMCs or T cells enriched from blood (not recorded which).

The CDR3 bases are TGTGCCAGCAGTTCCTGGCGGGGGGCATACTATGGCTACACCTTC. Protein sequence: CASSSWRGAYYGYTF. The rearrangement joins TRBV28 to TRBJ1-2; perhaps TRBD1 as D (6 bases). CDR1 is MDHEN and CDR2 is SYDVKM in the germline V gene. V dropped 4 bases and J dropped 3 bases, with 15 bases sitting between them. The CDR3 is 15 residues long.